This T cell receptor beta chain was identified during a study of blood T cells in healthy people across ages. General study findings and limits: Diversity of TCR beta per million T cells declined in a roughly linear way with age.

As to this clonotype: What it binds is unknown.

A J-beta primer mix and a sample-barcoded 5' primer were used in a second PCR of about 6 to 12 cycles. TCRdb fed the 5' RACE reads into MiXCR, producing one record per CDR3 protein. The sample comprises 500,000 to 550,000 distinct CDR3 sequences, less than 25% of which are singletons, and approximately 8.7% rests with the top ten. The length of the CDR3 is 15 residues. V dropped 4 bases and J dropped 1 base, with 10 bases sitting between them. These data were also filed under a second study, of T cells of mothers and their children. Per that paper: Overlap in related mother-child pairs always slightly exceeded unrelated pairs, never significantly.

The chain recombines TRBV12-3 or TRBV12-4 with TRBJ2-2, with no clear D. The receptor was derived from a boy younger than 18 in good health. Sequencing was done on a sample of blood. The CDR3 region is CASSWSAKNTGELFF. The CDR3 region has the DNA TGTGCCAGCAGTTGGTCGGCGAAGAACACCGGGGAGCTGTTTTTT.